The rows below give T cell receptor beta chains drawn from one sample of a study of T cell responses to AZD1222 COVID-19 vaccine. Method: immunoSEQ multiplex PCR; TCRdb's copy keeps in-frame clones and lacks some. The sample has more than 140,000 clones, about 93% seen once; the top ten hold around 5.4%. Material: peripheral blood, obtained on day 0 of AZD1222 vaccination. The receptors derive from an adult in good health. The CDR3 runs from the conserved cysteine through the conserved F or W. The D gene is left open where the match is weak. Not every row has a clone size; where given, it reads once, few, many or a size class.

d_call	j_call	v_call	cdr3_length	clone_size	cdr3_nt	cdr3_aa
-	TRBJ1-5	TRBV15	15	-	TGTGCCACCAGCAGTGGGAGGGGGGCCAGACAGCCCCAGCATTTT	CATSSGRGARQPQHF
TRBD1	TRBJ2-5	TRBV14	16	-	TGTGCCAGCAGCCAAGCACACAGGGGACCCAAAGAGACCCAGTACTTC	CASSQAHRGPKETQYF
TRBD1	TRBJ2-7	TRBV27	13	-	TGTGCCACCGGGAGGACAGGGGGCTACGAGCAGTACTTC	CATGRTGGYEQYF
TRBD2	TRBJ2-7	TRBV18	15	-	TGTGCCAGCTCGACCGGGACTAGCGGGAGCTACGAGCAGTACTTC	CASSTGTSGSYEQYF
-	TRBJ1-6	TRBV3-1/TRBV3-2	14	-	TGTGCCAGCAGCCAAGGGACAAATAATTCACCCCTCCACTTT	CASSQGTNNSPLHF
-	TRBJ1-5	TRBV10-1	14	-	TGCGCCAGCAGTTCTCCGGTCCGGGTCCAGCCCCAGCATTTT	CASSSPVRVQPQHF
-	TRBJ2-3	TRBV2	15	-	TGTGCCAGCCACCTACTAGGAGTCAGGACAGATACGCAGTATTTT	CASHLLGVRTDTQYF
-	TRBJ2-7	TRBV29-1	14	-	TGCAGCGTCCAACCCCAGGGCCGACCATACGAGCAGTACTTC	CSVQPQGRPYEQYF
TRBD2	TRBJ2-6	TRBV13	19	-	TGTGCCAGCAGCGCCGGCCTACTAGCGGGAGCCCCTGGGGCCAACGTCCTGACTTTC	CASSAGLLAGAPGANVLTF
-	TRBJ2-7	TRBV19	13	-	TGTGCCAGTAGTACGAGTAGCTCCTACGAGCAGTACTTC	CASSTSSSYEQYF
TRBD2	TRBJ2-5	TRBV7-7	15	-	TGTGCTAGCAGCTTAGGCGGGAGTGAGCAAGAGACCCAGTACTTC	CASSLGGSEQETQYF
-	TRBJ2-5	TRBV6-5	16	-	TGTGCCAGCAGTTACTCGGCGGGATCCCAGGGGGAGACCCAGTACTTC	CASSYSAGSQGETQYF
-	TRBJ1-2	TRBV19	12	-	TGTGCCAGTAGTATTGGGCGGGGTGGCTACACCTTC	CASSIGRGGYTF
TRBD2	TRBJ2-2	TRBV27	14	-	TGTGCCAGCAGTTTATTTGGGGGGGGTCGGGAGCTGTTTTTT	CASSLFGGGRELFF
-	TRBJ2-7	TRBV15	16	-	TGTGCCACCAGCAGAGCGGGAGGGGGCGCGTGGTCTAAGCAGTACTTC	CATSRAGGGAWSKQYF
-	TRBJ1-5	TRBV27	15	-	TGTGCCAGCAGTCCTAGGAAGGGGCGCAATCAGCCCCAGCATTTT	CASSPRKGRNQPQHF
-	TRBJ1-1	TRBV23-1	15	-	TGCGCCAGCAGTCAATCGCGAGGAGTTAACACTGAAGCTTTCTTT	CASSQSRGVNTEAFF
-	TRBJ1-4	TRBV28	15	once	TGTGCCAGCAGTTTGTGGCAGCCAGCAGGTGAAAAACTGTTTTTT	CASSLWQPAGEKLFF
TRBD1	TRBJ1-6	TRBV6-5	15	-	TGTGCCAGCAGTCTAGGACAGGGTGGAAATTCACCCCTCCACTTT	CASSLGQGGNSPLHF
TRBD2	TRBJ2-1	TRBV19	16	-	TGTGCCAGTAGTATTTCCGGGAGGTGGTCCTACAATGAGCAGTTCTTC	CASSISGRWSYNEQFF
TRBD2	TRBJ2-7	TRBV24-1	15	-	TGTGCCACCAGTGATTATCGAGCGGGAGCCTACGAGCAGTACTTC	CATSDYRAGAYEQYF
-	TRBJ1-2	TRBV6-2/TRBV6-3	14	-	TGTGCCAGCAGTTACGGGACTGAAAGGGATGGCTACACCTTC	CASSYGTERDGYTF
TRBD2	TRBJ2-7	TRBV9	14	-	TGTGCCAGCAGCGTAGCGGGAGGCGGTTACGAGCAGTACTTC	CASSVAGGGYEQYF
-	TRBJ2-7	TRBV4-3	15	-	TGCGCCAGCAGCCAAGAACGGGAGTTCTCCTACGAGCAGTACTTC	CASSQEREFSYEQYF
TRBD2	TRBJ2-2	TRBV28	15	-	TGTGCCAGCAAAGGAACGACTAGCGGGAGGGGAGAGCTGTTTTTT	CASKGTTSGRGELFF
-	TRBJ2-2	TRBV6-1	13	-	TGTGCCAGCAGTGAAGCGGAGACCGGGGAGCTGTTTTTT	CASSEAETGELFF
-	TRBJ2-7	TRBV28	13	-	TGTGCCAGCAGTCGGGGCAGGGACTACGAGCAGTACTTC	CASSRGRDYEQYF
TRBD1	TRBJ2-7	TRBV19	15	once	TGTGCCAGTAGTATTTCGGGGGACAGGGGCGACGAGCAGTACTTC	CASSISGDRGDEQYF
-	TRBJ2-3	TRBV5-8	13	-	TGTGCCAGCAGCTTCGGGCCCACAGATACGCAGTATTTT	CASSFGPTDTQYF
TRBD2	TRBJ2-3	TRBV5-1	15	-	TGCGCCAGCAGCAGTAGCGGGAGCAGGACAGATACGCAGTATTTT	CASSSSGSRTDTQYF
TRBD1	TRBJ1-2	TRBV6-2/TRBV6-3	13	-	TGTGCCAGCAGTAGGGACAGCCTCTATGGCTACACCTTC	CASSRDSLYGYTF
TRBD1	TRBJ1-5	TRBV7-2	14	-	TGTGCCAGCAGCCGGACAGGGTCAAATCAGCCCCAGCATTTT	CASSRTGSNQPQHF
-	TRBJ1-3	TRBV5-8	13	-	TGTGCCAGCAGCCGAGGGTCTGGAAACACCATATATTTT	CASSRGSGNTIYF
-	TRBJ2-7	TRBV7-8	13	-	TGTGCCAGCAGCACCCCAAGTTGGAACGAGCAGTACTTC	CASSTPSWNEQYF
TRBD2	TRBJ2-3	TRBV27	15	-	TGTGCCAGCAGTTCGTCGCGGGAGAGGGGAGATACGCAGTATTTT	CASSSSRERGDTQYF
-	TRBJ2-4	TRBV7-9	12	once	TGTGCCAGCAGCCCCCAGGGTGGGGAAGGGTACTTC	CASSPQGGEGYF
TRBD2	TRBJ2-7	TRBV5-4	15	-	TGTGCCAGCAGCCATGTAGGGACTAGCTACTACGAGCAGTACTTC	CASSHVGTSYYEQYF
-	TRBJ1-1	TRBV19	14	-	TGTGCCAGTTACACACCGTCGGGGGGGACTGAAGCTTTCTTT	CASYTPSGGTEAFF
TRBD1	TRBJ1-5	TRBV4-1	18	once	TGCGCCAGCAGTAGCGGGACAGGGGGCCTCATGGGCAATCAGCCCCAGCATTTT	CASSSGTGGLMGNQPQHF